These 20 T cell receptor beta chains share one sample of origin, sequenced in a study of cytomegalovirus exposure and HLA in healthy donors. Measured with immunoSEQ multiplex PCR; TCRdb has only the in-frame clones, and not every one. The sample yields 130,000 to 150,000 clones, about nine tenths seen once. Sequenced sample: PBMCs. These receptors were taken from a woman in her 30s in good health and CMV-seropositive.

V usage is TRBV2 and J usage is TRBJ2-3; D uncertain. Germline assignment: CDR1 SNHLY and CDR2 FYNNEI. V was shortened by 3 bases and J by 4 bases, with 11 bases between the two germline ends. This CDR3 contains 14 residues. CDR3 amino acids: CASSETYFPDTQYF. In DNA, the CDR3 is TGTGCCAGCAGTGAGACTTATTTCCCAGATACGCAGTATTTT.

The chain carries TRBV5-4 and TRBJ2-5; D perhaps matches TRBD1 (6 bases). Per germline, CDR1 SGHNT and CDR2 YYREEE (reference sequence). The length of the CDR3 is 14 residues. V lost 5 bases to trimming and J lost 2 bases, with 13 bases between them. The CDR3 DNA is TGTGCCAGCAGGACGATGACAGGTCAAGAGACCCAGTACTTC. It translates to CASRTMTGQETQYF.

The rearrangement uses TRBV5-1 and TRBJ2-7; the match to TRBD2 covers 7 bases. Germline V gene data show CDR1 as SGHRS and CDR2 as YFSETQ. The CDR3 sequence is 16 residues long. V shed 4 bases, J shed 2 bases, and the junction held 12 bases outside the gene matches. CDR3 nucleotides: TGCGCCAGCAGCGATCCGGGACTCCGGGGGGCCTACGAGCAGTACTTC. This translates into CASSDPGLRGAYEQYF.

The chain recombines TRBV5-1 with TRBJ2-1, with D perhaps matching TRBD1 (5 bases). Germline CDR1 is SGHRS and CDR2 is YFSETQ. The CDR3 extends over 13 amino acids. V gave up 4 bases and J gave up 5 bases, with 10 bases separating them. The CDR3 reads CASSRDSNNEQFF. DNA of the CDR3: TGCGCCAGCAGCCGAGACAGTAACAATGAGCAGTTCTTC.

V and J are TRBV2 and TRBJ2-7, with D maybe TRBD1 (6 bases). Trimming left V 7 bases short and J 7 bases short, with 14 bases between. This CDR3 is built from 12 residues. From germline, CDR1 is SNHLY and CDR2 FYNNEI. DNA of the CDR3: TGTGCCAGCATGGCAGGGGAGAGGGAGCAGTACTTC. Its translation is CASMAGEREQYF. The full variable domain, with the rest looked up from reference TRBV2 and TRBJ2-7, is EPEVTQTPSHQVTQMGQEVILRCVPISNHLYFYWYRQILGQKVEFLVSFYNNEISEKSEIFDDQFSVERPDGSNFTLKIRSTKLEDSAMYFCASMAGEREQYFGPGTRLTVT.

The rearrangement uses TRBV11-3 and TRBJ2-5; no reliable D call. The germline V gene has CDR1 SGHNT and CDR2 YENEEA. The CDR3 has 14 residues. Deletions cut 1 base from V and 4 bases from J, with 10 bases between. This CDR3 reads CASSLGPQAETQYF. CDR3 DNA sequence: TGTGCCAGCAGCTTAGGCCCGCAGGCAGAGACCCAGTACTTC.

This chain links TRBV5-1 with TRBJ2-3, with TRBD2 matching over 13 bases. Germline V lookup: CDR1 SGHRS, CDR2 YFSETQ. CDR3 length equals 15 residues. The ends lost 7 bases at V and 5 bases at J; junction bases unmatched: 7. This CDR3 reads CASFRTSGSRDTQYF. The CDR3 DNA is TGCGCCAGCTTTCGGACTAGCGGGAGTAGAGATACGCAGTATTTT.

V and J are TRBV4-1 and TRBJ2-5; 9 bases fit TRBD2. This CDR3 comprises 17 residues. J gave up 5 bases and V 4 bases, and 14 bases lay outside the gene matches. The germline gives CDR1 MGHRA, CDR2 YSYEKL. The CDR3 reads CASSRSFSGRSQETQYF. The CDR3 DNA follows: TGCGCCAGCAGCCGCAGTTTTAGCGGGAGATCCCAGGAGACCCAGTACTTC.

V and J are TRBV20-1 and TRBJ2-7; D is undetermined. With 3 bases removed from V and 1 base from J, the gap between germline ends came to 4 bases. Germline values: CDR1 DFQATT, CDR2 SNEGSKA (reference sequence). This CDR3 has 11 residues. DNA of the CDR3: TGCAGTGCTAGCGTTTCCTACGAGCAGTACTTC. Translation: CSASVSYEQYF.

The V call is TRBV11-2, the J call TRBJ2-7, with D tentatively TRBD2 (6 bases). Per germline, CDR1 SGHAT and CDR2 FQNNGV. The CDR3 runs 14 residues. Trimming removed 5 bases at V and 6 bases at J, with 17 bases between. The CDR3: CASSPGWRVPEQYF. Written as DNA, the CDR3 is TGTGCCAGCAGCCCTGGATGGAGGGTACCCGAGCAGTACTTC.

Worth noting for this clone: The sample has other DNA sequences that encode this CDR3 too. The rearrangement joins TRBV2 to TRBJ2-5, with D maybe TRBD2 (7 bases). The CDR3 contains 12 residues. CDR1 and CDR2 from the germline V gene are SNHLY and FYNNEI. V was trimmed by 6 bases and J by 5 bases, leaving 10 bases between them. CDR3 nucleotide sequence: TGTGCCAGCAGCGGGGGGCGGGAGACCCAGTACTTC. The encoded protein is CASSGGRETQYF. The full variable domain, with the rest looked up from reference TRBV2 and TRBJ2-5, is EPEVTQTPSHQVTQMGQEVILRCVPISNHLYFYWYRQILGQKVEFLVSFYNNEISEKSEIFDDQFSVERPDGSNFTLKIRSTKLEDSAMYFCASSGGRETQYFGPGTRLLVL.

This clone was counted a few times. The chain uses TRBV6-5 and TRBJ1-5; D remains unclear. The CDR3 totals 13 residues. V was trimmed by 4 bases and J by 3 bases, leaving 7 bases between them. Germline values: CDR1 MNHEY, CDR2 SVGAGI. CDR3 protein: CASSSVVNQPQHF. In DNA form, the CDR3 reads TGTGCCAGCAGTTCGGTGGTCAATCAGCCCCAGCATTTT.

DNA of the CDR3: TGTGCCAGCAGCCGGACAGTCTACCAAGAGACCCAGTACTTC. Translated, it gives CASSRTVYQETQYF. The chain is built from TRBV7-9 and TRBJ2-5, with D possibly being TRBD1 (6 bases). V gave up 5 bases and J gave up 0 bases, with 10 bases separating them. The CDR3 covers 14 residues. Germline values: CDR1 SEHNR, CDR2 FQNEAQ (reference sequence). The full variable domain, completed using reference TRBV7-9 and TRBJ2-5, is DTGVSQNPRHKITKRGQNVTFRCDPISEHNRLYWYRQTLGQGPEFLTYFQNEAQLEKSRLLSDRFSAERPKGSFSTLEIQRTEQGDSAMYLCASSRTVYQETQYFGPGTRLLVL.

This clone was seen only a few times. The rearrangement links TRBV7-2 to TRBJ2-3; TRBD2 aligns across 7 bases. V shed 4 bases, J shed 2 bases, and the junction held 3 bases outside the gene matches. Per germline, CDR1 SGHTA and CDR2 FQGNSA. The CDR3 spans 14 residues. CDR3 DNA sequence: TGTGCCAGCAGCTCTAGCGGACCCACAGATACGCAGTATTTT. It specifies CASSSSGPTDTQYF. Variable domain in full (rest from reference TRBV7-2 and TRBJ2-3): GAGVSQSPSNKVTEKGKDVELRCDPISGHTALYWYRQSLGQGLEFLIYFQGNSAPDKSGLPSDRFSAERTGGSVSTLTIQRTQQEDSAVYLCASSSSGPTDTQYFGPGTRLTVL.

The chain couples TRBV18 to TRBJ2-1; D perhaps matches TRBD2 (6 bases). The germline CDR1 and CDR2 sequences are KGHSH and LQKENI. The V end was cut by 6 bases, the J end by 8 bases, with 17 bases between. The CDR3 is made up of 14 amino acids. The CDR3 region has the DNA TGTGCCAGCTCCACCGTGGGGGGAAGCGATGAGCAGTTCTTC. Protein sequence: CASSTVGGSDEQFF.

This clone was observed once. The chain combines TRBV5-1 with TRBJ1-1; D gene uncertain. Trimming pared 1 base from V and 0 bases from J, leaving 4 bases between. The CDR3 sequence is 13 residues long. In germline, CDR1 is SGHRS, CDR2 YFSETQ. The CDR3 bases are TGCGCCAGCAGCTTGAACATGAACACTGAAGCTTTCTTT. The encoded protein is CASSLNMNTEAFF.

This chain joins TRBV7-8 and TRBJ2-2; D might be TRBD1 (5 bases). V was shortened by 2 bases and J by 1 base, with 14 bases between the two germline ends. The CDR3 consists of 17 residues. Germline V gene data show CDR1 as SGHVS and CDR2 as FQNEAQ. The CDR3 loop is CASSLRGPSLNTGELFF. The DNA for the CDR3 is TGTGCCAGCAGCTTAAGGGGCCCGAGCCTGAACACCGGGGAGCTGTTTTTT.

The V gene is TRBV6-1, the J gene TRBJ2-7; D is unresolved. The ends were cut back, 8 bases at V and 2 bases at J, with 10 bases in the middle. The length of the CDR3 is 12 residues. Germline V gene lookup returns CDR1 MNHNS and CDR2 SASEGT. The CDR3 region is CASFSGTYEQYF. CDR3 DNA: TGTGCCAGCTTCTCAGGCACCTACGAGCAGTACTTC.

The chain carries TRBV10-3 and TRBJ2-5; the D gene is possibly TRBD1 (6 bases). Germline V gene lookup returns CDR1 ENHRY and CDR2 SYGVKD. The CDR3 spans 14 residues. Trimming pared 3 bases from V and 5 bases from J, leaving 13 bases between. The CDR3 reads CAISERTGLETQYF. Written as DNA, the CDR3 is TGTGCCATCAGTGAACGAACAGGGTTGGAGACCCAGTACTTC.

The rearrangement joins TRBV7-3 to TRBJ2-1; 9 positions match TRBD2. Germline V gene data show CDR1 as SGHTA and CDR2 as FQGTGA. V lost 3 bases, J lost 4 bases, and 4 bases stayed unmatched. The CDR3 consists of 15 residues. For the CDR3, the DNA is TGTGCCAGCAGCTTGGCGGGAGGGCGATACAATGAGCAGTTCTTC. Protein product: CASSLAGGRYNEQFF.